This T cell receptor beta chain derives from a study of cytomegalovirus exposure and HLA in healthy donors. Findings and caveats of the study: Diagnosis of cytomegalovirus status made by the classifier reportedly showed high specificity and sensitivity. As immune exposure information, only CMV serostatus was available. Presence/absence analyses supposed approximately even sequencing depth among donors.

A word on this clone: Antigen unknown.

Both 60 Vbeta primers and 13 Jbeta primers went into the PCR. The data were produced by immunoSEQ multiplex PCR, yet TCRdb's version contains in-frame clones alone and is incomplete. The repertoire holds 150,000 to 200,000 clones, with around 90% as singletons. The receptor was isolated from a woman under 30 in good health and CMV-seronegative. The sequencing sample was made of PBMCs.

The CDR3 DNA reads TGTGCCAGCTTCCAACGTCCAGGGGGGTTCTCTGGGGCCAACGTCCTGACTTTC. Its translation is CASFQRPGGFSGANVLTF. The V gene is TRBV7-8, the J gene TRBJ2-6, with TRBD1 as a possible D gene (7 bases). The CDR3 length is 18 residues. Trimming left V 8 bases short and J 0 bases short, with 20 bases between. Germline CDR1 SGHVS, CDR2 FQNEAQ.